This TCR beta chain was captured in a study of CD8 T cells in Susac syndrome. RNA, at roughly 0.45 to 1 ug, was reverse transcribed with random hexamers. The CDR3 of TCR beta was amplified by immunoSEQ multiplex PCR across 54 Vbeta and 13 Jbeta. Each CDR3 protein is one row after TCRdb ran MiXCR on the immunoSEQ multiplex PCR reads. The data contain about 300,000 distinct CDR3 sequences, about 82% of them seen just once; the ten biggest clones take up 0.21%. A single count supports this clonotype. TCR beta from blood CD8+ and CD4+ T cells was sequenced. The sequenced material came from CD8+ T cells from PBMCs. The clonotype originates from a human donor with multiple sclerosis.

The CDR3: CASVGRFTYEQYF. Written as DNA, the CDR3 is TGTGCCAGCGTTGGCAGGTTTACCTACGAGCAGTACTTC. The chain uses TRBV6-2 or TRBV6-3 and TRBJ2-7; no clear D gene. This CDR3 has 13 residues. The V end was cut by 8 bases, the J end by 2 bases, with 13 bases between. Germline V gene lookup returns CDR1 MNHEY and CDR2 SVGEGT.